This passage covers 32 T cell receptor beta chains from one sample sequenced in a study of cytomegalovirus exposure and HLA in healthy donors. Use of 60 Vbeta and 13 Jbeta primers characterized the PCR. TCRdb's table, derived via immunoSEQ multiplex PCR, lists solely in-frame clones and lacks some. The data contain around 63,000 clones, roughly 80% of them seen just once; the ten biggest clones take up roughly 3%. Sequencing was done on a sample of PBMCs. Every receptor here comes from a woman under 40 in good health and CMV-seronegative.

The chain has TRBV15 and TRBJ2-7, with 7 bases lining up with TRBD1. Germline-derived CDR1 and CDR2 are LNHNV and YYDKDF (reference sequence). Trimming took 5 bases from V and 5 from J; bases not matched to a gene: 6. CDR3 length: 13 amino acids. CDR3 region: CATSFDRADEQYV. The CDR3 DNA follows: TGTGCCACCAGCTTCGACAGGGCGGACGAGCAGTACGTC.

CDR3 bases: TGTGCCAGTAGTATAGGGGCCGGGACAGGGGTGCAGGAGACCCAGTACTTC. Translation gives CASSIGAGTGVQETQYF. The J gene is TRBJ2-5, the V gene TRBV19; 10 bases are a match to TRBD1. Losses at the gene ends were 1 base for V and 5 bases for J; bases not matched to a gene: 10. This CDR3 has 17 residues. Looked up from germline, CDR1 is LNHDA and CDR2 is SQIVND (reference sequence).

The gene calls are TRBV5-1 and TRBJ2-7; TRBD1 matches at 8 bases. J gave up 6 bases and V 5 bases, and 7 bases lay outside the gene matches. This CDR3 has 13 residues. CDR1 and CDR2 (germline): SGHRS, YFSETQ. The DNA of the CDR3 is TGCGCCAGCAGTCCACAGGGGGTTGGCGAGCAGTACGTC. Translated, it gives CASSPQGVGEQYV.

The J gene is TRBJ2-1, the V gene TRBV5-8; the match to TRBD1 covers 10 bases. Trimming took 7 bases from V and 4 from J; bases not matched to a gene: 2. Germline loops: CDR1 SGHTS, CDR2 YDEGEE. The CDR3 is made up of 13 amino acids. The CDR3 region is CASGTGVYNEQFF. CDR3 nucleotide sequence: TGTGCCAGCGGGACAGGGGTTTACAATGAGCAGTTCTTC. Supplemented by reference TRBV5-8 and TRBJ2-1, the full variable domain reads EAGVTQSPTHLIKTRGQQATLRCSPISGHTSVYWYQQALGLGLQFLLWYDEGEERNRGNFPPRFSGRQFPNYSSELNVNALELEDSALYLCASGTGVYNEQFFGPGTRLTVL.

J is TRBJ2-1 and V is TRBV30; TRBD1 might be the D (6 bases). Per germline, CDR1 GTSNPN and CDR2 SVGIG (reference sequence). The length of the CDR3 is 12 residues. The V end was cut by 0 bases, the J end by 14 bases, with 14 bases between. CDR3 nucleotide sequence: TGTGCCTGGAGTGTAGTAGGGGGTCGCAAGTTCTTC. Residues: CAWSVVGGRKFF.

A few counts support this clone. V usage is TRBV29-1 and J usage is TRBJ1-3; TRBD1 matches 7 bases. The J segment lost 1 base and the V segment lost 0 bases, leaving 3 bases of the junction unmatched. The CDR3 length is 15 residues. Germline V gives CDR1 SQVTM, CDR2 ANQGSEA. The CDR3 reads CSVEDAGGSGNTIYF. The CDR3 DNA reads as TGCAGCGTTGAAGATGCAGGGGGATCTGGAAACACCATATATTTT.

This chain joins TRBV7-2 and TRBJ2-7, with 7 bases lining up with TRBD2. The CDR3 is made up of 15 amino acids. Trimming cost V 0 bases and J 0 bases; bases outside gene matches: 2. Germline V gene data show CDR1 as SGHTA and CDR2 as FQGNSA. The CDR3 DNA is TGTGCCAGCAGCTTAGCGGGGGGGAGCTCCTACGAGCAGTACTTC. Translated: CASSLAGGSSYEQYF.

Remarks on this clone: Other nucleotide sequences from this sample produce the same CDR3. The chain employs TRBV19 and TRBJ2-5; weak D call: TRBD1 (5 bases). The CDR3 sequence is 13 residues long. V gave up 1 base and J gave up 4 bases, with 7 bases separating them. Looked up from germline, CDR1 is LNHDA and CDR2 is SQIVND (reference sequence). CDR3 residues: CASSIGQGETQYF. The DNA for the CDR3 is TGTGCCAGTAGTATAGGTCAGGGAGAGACCCAGTACTTC.

This clone showed up just a few times. The genes are TRBV7-2 and TRBJ2-3, with 13 positions matching TRBD2. This CDR3 region has 15 residues. Germline V gives CDR1 SGHTA, CDR2 FQGNSA. Germline trimming cut 5 bases from V and 4 bases from J; bases unmatched to any gene: 3. CDR3 in amino acids: CASSGLAGAPDTQYF. CDR3 DNA sequence: TGTGCCAGCAGCGGACTAGCGGGAGCTCCAGATACGCAGTATTTT. The full variable domain, completed using reference TRBV7-2 and TRBJ2-3, is GAGVSQSPSNKVTEKGKDVELRCDPISGHTALYWYRQSLGQGLEFLIYFQGNSAPDKSGLPSDRFSAERTGGSVSTLTIQRTQQEDSAVYLCASSGLAGAPDTQYFGPGTRLTVL.

This clone has only a few counts. The genes are TRBV2 and TRBJ2-3; D is unresolved. From germline, CDR1 is SNHLY and CDR2 FYNNEI. V gave up 5 bases and J gave up 0 bases, with 18 bases separating them. This CDR3 spans 17 amino acids. CDR3 region: CASSRESLVPSTDTQYF. The CDR3 region has the DNA TGTGCCAGCAGTCGCGAGTCCCTGGTCCCTAGCACAGATACGCAGTATTTT.

This clone has just a few counts. CDR3 DNA sequence: TGTGCCAGCAGCTGGGGTACTAGGGCGGAAGCTTTCTTT. It translates to CASSWGTRAEAFF. The chain employs TRBV5-5 and TRBJ1-1; D unresolved. Trimming removed 3 bases at V and 8 bases at J, with 14 bases between. Germline-derived CDR1 and CDR2 are SGHKS and YYEKEE (reference sequence). This CDR3 contains 13 residues.

Of note for this clone: At one of its ends the junction is not consistent with the germline gene, which may arise from a read error. This sequence joins TRBV4-3 and TRBJ1-1; 7 bases line up with TRBD1. The CDR3 has 15 residues. Germline CDR1 LGHNA, CDR2 YSLEER. The CDR3 DNA is TGCGCCAGCAGCCAAGATTGGGCAGGGGGTCTGGAAACTTTTTTT. Translation: CASSQDWAGGLETFF.

The chain combines TRBV7-9 with TRBJ2-7, with D perhaps TRBD1 (6 bases). The CDR3 spans 12 residues. CDR1 is SEHNR and CDR2 is FQNEAQ in the germline V gene (reference sequence). CDR3 sequence reads: CSSSEQGYEQYV. The CDR3 coding sequence is TGTTCCAGCAGCGAACAGGGTTACGAGCAGTACGTC.

The chain joins TRBV7-2 to TRBJ2-2, with TRBD1 matching over 8 bases. After removal of 5 bases from V and 1 base from J, the junction contained 6 bases not matched to a gene. The CDR3 spans 16 residues. CDR1 is SGHTA, CDR2 FQGNSA, per germline. The DNA of the CDR3 is TGTGCCAGCAGCCATGGACAGGGATTGAACACCGGGGAGCTGTTTTTT. Amino acids: CASSHGQGLNTGELFF.

This clone is a singleton in its sample. The chain couples TRBV6-5 to TRBJ1-1; D not certain. Germline V gene sequence: CDR1 MNHEY, CDR2 SVGAGI. The CDR3 has 14 amino acids. V was pared by 5 bases and J by 3 bases, with 13 bases between. The CDR3 here is CASSEDAGYTEAFF. CDR3 bases: TGTGCCAGCAGTGAAGACGCCGGGTACACTGAAGCTTTCTTT.

The J gene is TRBJ1-3, the V gene TRBV9; perhaps TRBD1 as D (5 bases). The CDR3 is 16 amino acids. The germline V and J ends were trimmed by 4 bases and 0 bases, with 14 bases remaining between them. The germline gives CDR1 SGDLS, CDR2 YYNGEE. The CDR3 DNA reads TGTGCCAGCAGCTCGGGACTCCTCAGCTCTGGAAACACCATATATTTT. Its translation: CASSSGLLSSGNTIYF.

The chain recombines TRBV9 with TRBJ1-2, with 9 bases lining up with TRBD1. The CDR3 sequence is 17 residues long. Germline CDR1 reads SGDLS; CDR2 reads YYNGEE. Losses at the gene ends were 2 bases for V and 0 bases for J; bases not matched to a gene: 8. The CDR3 loop reads CASSVEGDRATNYGYTF. The CDR3 DNA reads TGTGCCAGCAGCGTCGAGGGGGACAGGGCCACTAACTATGGCTACACCTTC.

The CDR3, as DNA: TGTGCCAGCTCACCCGGCTCTGGAAACACCATATATTTT. This codes for CASSPGSGNTIYF. The rearrangement uses TRBV18 and TRBJ1-3; D gene ambiguous. This CDR3 contains 13 residues. Per germline, CDR1 KGHSH and CDR2 LQKENI. Trimming removed 3 bases at V and 0 bases at J, with 3 bases between. The full variable domain, rest sourced from reference TRBV18 and TRBJ1-3, is NAGVMQNPRHLVRRRGQEARLRCSPMKGHSHVYWYRQLPEEGLKFMVYLQKENIIDESGMPKERFSAEFPKEGPSILRIQQVVRGDSAAYFCASSPGSGNTIYFGEGSWLTVV.

This chain joins TRBV5-1 and TRBJ1-6, with D maybe TRBD1 (5 bases). In germline, CDR1 is SGHRS, CDR2 YFSETQ. This CDR3 region has 17 residues. Trimming cost V 5 bases and J 0 bases, with 15 bases left between them. CDR3 region: CASRNQGASSYNSPLHF. The CDR3 DNA reads TGCGCCAGCAGAAATCAGGGTGCTAGCTCCTATAATTCACCCCTCCACTTT. The full variable domain, completed using reference TRBV5-1 and TRBJ1-6, is KAGVTQTPRYLIKTRGQQVTLSCSPISGHRSVSWYQQTPGQGLQFLFEYFSETQRNKGNFPGRFSGRQFSNSRSEMNVSTLELGDSALYLCASRNQGASSYNSPLHFGNGTRLTVT.

This sequence joins TRBV28 and TRBJ1-1; 8 nucleotides align to TRBD1. CDR3 size: 15 residues. The trim removed 5 bases at V and 5 bases at J, leaving 10 bases unmatched. Germline-derived CDR1 and CDR2 are MDHEN and SYDVKM. DNA of the CDR3: TGTGCCAGCAGTCCAACCCGACAGGGGTTAACTGAAGCTTTCTTT. As protein: CASSPTRQGLTEAFF.

To note about this clone: A junction end diverges from the germline sequence, so it may reflect a read error. This chain connects TRBV7-2 to TRBJ1-2; D is ambiguous. The CDR3 loop spans 13 amino acids. Germline lookup yields CDR1 SGHTA and CDR2 FQGNSA. This CDR3 is CASSPNLAGRLYF. CDR3 sequence (DNA): TGTGCCAGCAGCCCGAACCTCGCAGGCAGGCTCTATTTC. Together with reference TRBV7-2 and TRBJ1-2, the CDR3 gives the full variable domain: GAGVSQSPSNKVTEKGKDVELRCDPISGHTALYWYRQSLGQGLEFLIYFQGNSAPDKSGLPSDRFSAERTGGSVSTLTIQRTQQEDSAVYLCASSPNLAGRLYFGSGTRLTVV.

Concerning this clone itself: A read error may account for a junction end that differs from germline. This chain connects TRBV7-7 to TRBJ2-1; 9 bases agree with TRBD2. This CDR3 comprises 16 residues. Germline V gives CDR1 SSHAT, CDR2 FNYEAQ (reference sequence). This CDR3 is CASSLGAAGGYNEQFF. In DNA, the CDR3 is TGTGCTAGCAGCTTAGGGGCGGCGGGAGGGTACAATGAGCAGTTCTTC. The complete variable domain, with remaining parts taken from reference TRBV7-7 and TRBJ2-1, reads GAGVSQSPRYKVTKRGQDVTLRCDPISSHATLYWYQQALGQGPEFLTYFNYEAQPDKSGLPSDRFSAERPEGSISTLTIQRTEQRDSAMYRCASSLGAAGGYNEQFFGPGTRLTVL.

V gene TRBV12-5 combines with J gene TRBJ2-5, with a weak D call TRBD1 (6 bases). The CDR3 contains 15 residues. V was shortened by 5 bases and J by 4 bases, with 17 bases between the two germline ends. CDR1 and CDR2 (germline): LGHNT, FRNRAP. CDR3 loop: CASGTQRAGAETQYF. In DNA form, the CDR3 reads TGTGCTAGTGGTACTCAACGGGCAGGGGCAGAGACCCAGTACTTC.

The genes are TRBV6-6 and TRBJ1-6; D gene unclear. Trimming shortened V by 6 bases and J by 7 bases, and 16 bases separated the two germline ends. The CDR3 contains 15 residues. CDR1 is MNHNY and CDR2 is SVGAGI in the germline V gene (reference sequence). DNA of the CDR3: TGTGCCAGCAGCGCCGGGGAGCCGAGGAATTCACCCCTCCACTTT. Its translation is CASSAGEPRNSPLHF.

The chain employs TRBV19 and TRBJ2-1; 14 bases match TRBD2. V lost 4 bases, J lost 1 base, and 6 bases stayed unmatched. CDR1 and CDR2 (germline): LNHDA, SQIVND (reference sequence). The CDR3 totals 18 residues. Written as DNA, the CDR3 is TGTGCCAGTAGTAGGGGACTAGCGGGAGAGGTTTCCTACAATGAGCAGTTCTTC. It is translated as CASSRGLAGEVSYNEQFF.

The V call is TRBV6-1, the J call TRBJ1-2; 9 bases line up with TRBD1. Trimming took 4 bases from V and 5 from J; bases not matched to a gene: 8. The germline gives CDR1 MNHNS, CDR2 SASEGT. The CDR3 contains 15 residues. The CDR3 reads CASSADRGKQYGYTF. In DNA, the CDR3 is TGTGCCAGCAGTGCAGACAGGGGGAAACAGTATGGCTACACCTTC.

This clone was counted once. The chain has TRBV6-1 and TRBJ2-1; weak D call: TRBD1 (6 bases). There are 14 residues in the CDR3. Looked up from germline, CDR1 is MNHNS and CDR2 is SASEGT. Trimming cost V 4 bases and J 6 bases, with 13 bases left between them. The CDR3 sequence is CASSGIGGLNEQFF. The CDR3, as DNA: TGTGCCAGCAGTGGTATAGGGGGTCTCAATGAGCAGTTCTTC.

This chain connects TRBV5-6 to TRBJ2-7, with 12 nucleotides matching TRBD2. The V gene's germline CDR1 is SGHDT and CDR2 YYEEEE. CDR3 length equals 16 residues. The J segment lost 6 bases and the V segment lost 3 bases, leaving 10 bases of the junction unmatched. The CDR3 DNA sequence: TGTGCCAGCAGCTCACTAGCCCCTAGCGGGAGGGTCGAGCAGTACGTC. As protein: CASSSLAPSGRVEQYV.

The gene calls are TRBV5-1 and TRBJ1-1; D gene unclear. Germline loops: CDR1 SGHRS, CDR2 YFSETQ. V was pared by 7 bases and J by 1 base, with 23 bases between. This CDR3 is built from 17 residues. The CDR3 spells CASSMFSLAATNTEAFF. In DNA form, the CDR3 reads TGCGCCAGCTCGATGTTTTCGCTCGCGGCCACGAACACTGAAGCTTTCTTT.

The chain is built from TRBV21-1 and TRBJ1-5. TRBV21-1 represents a pseudogene. The CDR3 totals 17 residues. The CDR3 coding sequence is TGTGCCAGCAGCAAAGCGGGAGGGAAGCGACGCAATCAGCCCCAGCATTTT. It is translated as CASSKAGGKRRNQPQHF.

The chain couples TRBV9 to TRBJ2-2, with 7 bases matching TRBD2. With 2 bases clipped from V and 0 bases from J, the junction kept 13 bases outside the gene matches. Germline CDR1 and CDR2: SGDLS and YYNGEE. This CDR3 contains 19 residues. The CDR3 nucleotides are TGTGCCAGCAGCGTCGACCCTTTCGCGGCGGGGGCGAACACCGGGGAGCTGTTTTTT. As protein: CASSVDPFAAGANTGELFF.

This clone has a single count. The chain couples TRBV6-5 to TRBJ1-1, with 9 bases lining up with TRBD1. V gave up 0 bases and J gave up 10 bases; unmatched junction bases: 6. CDR3 length: 14 amino acids. The germline gives CDR1 MNHEY, CDR2 SVGAGI. The CDR3 DNA sequence: TGTGCCAGCAGTTACTCGGGGTCGACAGGGGGAGCTTTCTTT. Translation: CASSYSGSTGGAFF.